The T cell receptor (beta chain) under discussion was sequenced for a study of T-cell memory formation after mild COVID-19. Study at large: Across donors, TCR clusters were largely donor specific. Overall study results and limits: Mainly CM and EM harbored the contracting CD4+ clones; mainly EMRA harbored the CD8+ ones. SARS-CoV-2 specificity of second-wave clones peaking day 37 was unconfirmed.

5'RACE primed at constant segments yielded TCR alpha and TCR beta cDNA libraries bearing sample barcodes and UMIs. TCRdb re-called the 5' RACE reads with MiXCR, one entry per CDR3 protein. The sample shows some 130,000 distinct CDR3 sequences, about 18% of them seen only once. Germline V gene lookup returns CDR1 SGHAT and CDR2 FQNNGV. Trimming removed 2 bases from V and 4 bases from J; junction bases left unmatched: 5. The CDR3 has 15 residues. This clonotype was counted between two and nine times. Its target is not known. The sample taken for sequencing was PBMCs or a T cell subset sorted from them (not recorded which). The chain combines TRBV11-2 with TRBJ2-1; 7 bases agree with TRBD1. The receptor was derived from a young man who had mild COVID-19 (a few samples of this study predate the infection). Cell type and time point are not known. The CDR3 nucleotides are TGTGCCAGCAGCTTATCGACAGGGAAATACAATGAGCAGTTCTTC. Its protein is CASSLSTGKYNEQFF.